This note documents a single T cell receptor (beta chain) sequence. No antigen is known for it. This specimen belongs to a study of T cells in narcolepsy. Libraries were prepared by immunoSEQ multiplex PCR; TCRdb keeps only in-frame clonotypes and omits some of them. The sample includes around 24,000 clones, 84% of them seen just once. The CDR3 has 10 residues. Trimming removed 3 bases from V and 6 bases from J, with 3 bases in between. Germline CDR1 DFQATT, CDR2 SNEGSKA (reference sequence). General study findings and limits: Blood of same and different patients, but not healthy controls, reportedly held recurring autoreactive clonotypes. No autoreactive T cell clone sequences appeared in some memory CD4+ repertoires.

This sequence joins TRBV20-1 and TRBJ2-1; D gene ambiguous. The sample consisted of CD45RA- memory CD4+ T cells from PBMCs. The sequence derives from a human donor with narcolepsy. For the CDR3, the DNA is TGCAGTGCTAGGTCCAATGAGCAGTTCTTC. Translating it yields CSARSNEQFF.